The sequence of this T cell receptor (beta chain) was determined in a study of vaccination and CD4 T cells after COVID-19. The study's findings and limits: In median terms, SARS-CoV-2-reactive clonotypes went from approximately 23 to 38, a nonsignificant rise.

This clonotype was detected only a few times. Its antigen remains unknown. The V end was cut by 2 bases, the J end by 8 bases, with 12 bases between. This CDR3 region has 13 residues. Treatment noted: approximately nine-day PBMC culture with coronavirus spike peptide pools or control peptides (ViraFEST assay). An Oncomine TCR Beta short-read assay was used to sequence the DNA from cultured CD4+ T cells. MiXCR, applied by TCRdb to the PCR reads, yields one record per CDR3 protein. The data contain roughly 20,000 distinct CDR3 sequences, 30% to 45% of them singletons. The chain couples TRBV12-3 or TRBV12-4 to TRBJ1-2; D not resolved. Sequenced here: CD4+ T cells from blood, cultured in vitro, sampled before SARS-CoV-2 vaccination. The sequence was collected from a human donor who had recovered from COVID-19. CDR3 DNA sequence: TGTGCCAGCAGTTTAAGGCAGGAGTCGGGCTACACCTTC. Residues: CASSLRQESGYTF.